What follows are 28 T cell receptor beta chains derived from one specimen sequenced in a study of shared clonotypes between healthy human individuals. The table came from immunoSEQ multiplex PCR; TCRdb's copy has only in-frame clones and leaves some out. The sample has around 2.5 million clones, 90% to 95% seen once. The sample was naive CD4+ T cells from PBMCs. Subset described: CD45RA+ positively selected. The receptors come from a man aged 18 to 35 in good health. Some clones in this sample may be carry-over from other donors' samples.

The chain joins TRBV7-3 to TRBJ2-3, with 10 positions matching TRBD2. Looked up from germline, CDR1 is SGHTA and CDR2 is FQGTGA. This CDR3 comprises 16 residues. Germline trimming cut 5 bases from V and 6 bases from J; bases unmatched to any gene: 11. CDR3 protein: CASSRLAGAGVDTQYF. In DNA, the CDR3 is TGTGCCAGCAGCCGTCTAGCGGGAGCAGGGGTGGATACGCAGTATTTT.

The chain is built from TRBV5-1 and TRBJ1-2, with D perhaps TRBD1 (6 bases). Germline V CDR1 and CDR2: SGHRS, YFSETQ. The germline V and J ends were trimmed by 1 base and 2 bases, with 9 bases remaining between them. The CDR3 consists of 14 residues. CDR3 region: CASSLPGENYGYTF. CDR3 in DNA: TGCGCCAGCAGCTTGCCAGGGGAGAACTATGGCTACACCTTC.

The chain joins TRBV21-1 to TRBJ1-5; the D call in the table, TRBD1, was not verified against the DNA. TRBV21-1 is reported as a pseudogene. The CDR3 contains 10 residues. CDR3 loop: CASTPQPQHF. CDR3 in DNA: TGTGCCAGCACCCCACAGCCCCAGCATTTT.

The chain uses TRBV7-2 and TRBJ2-1, with 8 nucleotides matching TRBD2. Germline loops: CDR1 SGHTA, CDR2 FQGNSA. The CDR3 extends over 16 amino acids. The V segment lost 5 bases and the J segment 10 bases; nucleotides outside the gene matches: 16. The DNA for the CDR3 is TGTGCCAGCAGCCCCGGTGCGGGACTAGTGGTTAGGGAGCAGTTCTTC. Protein product: CASSPGAGLVVREQFF.

The chain has TRBV9 and TRBJ2-3; weak D call: TRBD2 (6 bases). The CDR3 totals 16 residues. Germline assignment: CDR1 SGDLS and CDR2 YYNGEE. Between the trimmed V and J ends, which lost 0 bases and 5 bases, there was a span of 16 bases. The CDR3 region is CASSVVGGPPQDTQYF. The CDR3 DNA reads as TGTGCCAGCAGCGTAGTCGGGGGACCGCCGCAAGATACGCAGTATTTT.

The gene calls are TRBV7-2 and TRBJ2-1; a weak D match, TRBD1 (6 bases). Germline V gene sequence: CDR1 SGHTA, CDR2 FQGNSA. CDR3 length: 16 residues. V was shortened by 2 bases and J by 8 bases, with 19 bases between the two germline ends. CDR3 DNA sequence: TGTGCCAGCAGCTTACTGGGGGCAGGGGTAGGCGATGAGCAGTTCTTC. Translated: CASSLLGAGVGDEQFF.

The chain recombines TRBV7-7 with TRBJ1-4; 10 bases are a match to TRBD1. Germline trimming cut 5 bases from V and 7 bases from J; bases unmatched to any gene: 7. This CDR3 spans 15 amino acids. From germline, CDR1 is SSHAT and CDR2 FNYEAQ (reference sequence). CDR3 protein: CASSPRQGAGEKLFF. In DNA, the CDR3 is TGTGCCAGCAGCCCCCGACAGGGGGCGGGTGAAAAACTGTTTTTT.

The rearrangement joins TRBV9 to TRBJ1-1; 8 positions agree with TRBD1. V lost 4 bases to trimming and J lost 4 bases; unmatched junction nucleotides: 3. CDR1 and CDR2 from the germline V gene are SGDLS and YYNGEE. This CDR3 region has 13 residues. The CDR3 DNA sequence: TGTGCCAGCAGCCTTGACAGGGGCACTGAAGCTTTCTTT. It specifies CASSLDRGTEAFF.

The chain links TRBV29-1 to TRBJ1-4; weak D call: TRBD1 (5 bases). Germline loops: CDR1 SQVTM, CDR2 ANQGSEA. V gave up 3 bases and J gave up 8 bases, with 13 bases separating them. CDR3 size: 13 residues. DNA for the CDR3: TGCAGCGTTGATGGGGGGGACGGAGAAAAACTGTTTTTT. Protein: CSVDGGDGEKLFF.

The chain carries TRBV18 and TRBJ2-3; maybe TRBD1 (5 bases). Trimming shortened V by 5 bases and J by 6 bases, and 9 bases separated the two germline ends. This CDR3 contains 12 residues. Germline CDR1 reads KGHSH; CDR2 reads LQKENI. The CDR3, as DNA: TGTGCCAGCTCAAACAAGGGGGATACGCAGTATTTT. This encodes CASSNKGDTQYF.

The chain uses TRBV7-2 and TRBJ1-2; perhaps TRBD1 as D (6 bases). Between the trimmed V and J ends, which lost 2 bases and 4 bases, there was a span of 20 bases. The CDR3 length is 17 residues. CDR1 SGHTA and CDR2 FQGNSA come from the germline V gene. CDR3 loop: CASSLRGADPGFYGYTF. The CDR3 DNA reads as TGTGCCAGCAGCTTAAGGGGGGCGGACCCAGGGTTCTATGGCTACACCTTC.

The chain links TRBV5-1 to TRBJ1-1; D is uncertain. V shed 1 base and J shed 3 bases, with 10 bases lying between them. The germline CDR1 and CDR2 sequences are SGHRS and YFSETQ. This CDR3 contains 14 residues. The CDR3 is CASSLWGADTEAFF. Written as DNA, the CDR3 is TGCGCCAGCAGCTTGTGGGGTGCGGACACTGAAGCTTTCTTT.

On this clone: Distinct nucleotide sequences in the sample also encode this CDR3. V is TRBV12-5 and J is TRBJ2-5; D possibly corresponds to TRBD2 (6 bases). The CDR3 has 13 residues. The ends were cut back, 1 base at V and 5 bases at J, with 8 bases in the middle. Germline CDR1 and CDR2: LGHNT and FRNRAP. CDR3 amino acids: CASGLGLGETQYF. In nucleotides, the CDR3 is TGTGCTAGTGGTTTGGGACTAGGGGAGACCCAGTACTTC.

The rearrangement uses TRBV25-1 and TRBJ2-7, with TRBD2 as a possible D gene (7 bases). The CDR3 has 15 residues. Trimming removed 2 bases at V and 5 bases at J, with 16 bases between. Germline values: CDR1 MGHDK, CDR2 SYGVNS. CDR3 in DNA: TGTGCCAGCAGTGAACTAGGGGGGGGCATCGACGAGCAGTACTTC. This encodes CASSELGGGIDEQYF.

CDR3 loop: CSVLASGSWNEQFF. CDR3 DNA sequence: TGCAGCGTCCTCGCTAGCGGGAGTTGGAATGAGCAGTTCTTC. The chain joins TRBV29-1 to TRBJ2-1, with 10 bases identical to TRBD2. The V gene's germline CDR1 is SQVTM and CDR2 ANQGSEA. This CDR3 contains 14 residues. V gave up 6 bases and J gave up 7 bases; unmatched junction bases: 9.

The V call is TRBV5-4, the J call TRBJ2-4, with 8 positions matching TRBD2. The length of the CDR3 is 15 residues. V lost 0 bases and J lost 2; bases outside the gene matches: 1. Germline CDR1 and CDR2: SGHNT and YYREEE (reference sequence). The DNA of the CDR3 is TGTGCCAGCAGCTTGGCGGGAGGGCCCAAAAACATTCAGTACTTC. Its protein product is CASSLAGGPKNIQYF.

This clone was seen more than once but under ten times. Different DNA sequences within this sample yield the same CDR3. The V gene is TRBV29-1, the J gene TRBJ1-1; weak D call: TRBD1 (5 bases). Germline V lookup: CDR1 SQVTM, CDR2 ANQGSEA. The CDR3 is 13 amino acids. V gave up 6 bases and J gave up 0 bases, with 11 bases separating them. This CDR3 reads CSVAGRLNTEAFF. For the CDR3, the DNA is TGCAGCGTCGCGGGACGCTTGAACACTGAAGCTTTCTTT.

This clone was observed a single time. The rearrangement joins TRBV7-9 to TRBJ1-6; a weak D match, TRBD1 (5 bases). Trimming stripped 6 bases from V and 7 bases from J, with 13 bases between. Germline lookup yields CDR1 SEHNR and CDR2 FQNEAQ (reference sequence). The CDR3 runs to 14 residues. For the CDR3, the DNA is TGTGCCAGCAGGCCAGAGGGGAGGAATTCACCCCTCCACTTT. This encodes CASRPEGRNSPLHF.

The chain uses TRBV6-5 and TRBJ1-2; D is perhaps TRBD1 (6 bases). Per the germline V gene, CDR1 is MNHEY and CDR2 is SVGAGI. The length of the CDR3 is 15 residues. V gave up 5 bases and J gave up 3 bases, with 16 bases separating them. CDR3 coding DNA: TGTGCCAGCAGTACAGCCTCGGACAGCTACTATGGCTACACCTTC. Its translation is CASSTASDSYYGYTF.

As concerns this clone: The same CDR3 is also encoded by other DNA sequences in this sample. This sequence joins TRBV5-1 and TRBJ1-3, with TRBD1 as a possible D gene (5 bases). The V gene's germline CDR1 is SGHRS and CDR2 YFSETQ. The CDR3 sequence is 13 residues long. V lost 4 bases, J lost 2 bases, and 7 bases lay in between. The CDR3 is CASSLGAGNTIYF. In nucleotides, the CDR3 is TGCGCCAGCAGCCTAGGGGCTGGAAACACCATATATTTT.

This clone was recorded once. The CDR3 loop reads CASSLFRGGLEGTNEKLFF. For the CDR3, the DNA is TGTGCCAGCAGTTTATTTCGTGGGGGGTTGGAGGGAACTAATGAAAAACTGTTTTTT. The rearrangement joins TRBV28 to TRBJ1-4, with D possibly being TRBD1 (5 bases). This CDR3 comprises 19 residues. Germline CDR1 is MDHEN and CDR2 is SYDVKM. Deletions cut 1 base from V and 1 base from J, with 19 bases between.

The table lists this clone with a count of one. Additional DNA sequences in this sample encode the identical CDR3. V gene TRBV28 combines with J gene TRBJ2-7; D is perhaps TRBD1 (6 bases). Trimming took off 7 bases at V and 0 bases at J, with 7 bases between the two ends. This CDR3 spans 12 amino acids. Germline V gene data show CDR1 as MDHEN and CDR2 as SYDVKM. DNA for the CDR3: TGTGCCAGCAAGGGGGACTCCTACGAGCAGTACTTC. Encoded protein: CASKGDSYEQYF.

The J gene is TRBJ2-7, the V gene TRBV2; D remains unclear. This CDR3 spans 12 amino acids. The V gene lost 2 bases and the J gene lost 7 bases, with 9 bases spanning the gap. The V gene's germline CDR1 is SNHLY and CDR2 FYNNEI. The CDR3 reads CASSESNLEQYF. The CDR3 DNA follows: TGTGCCAGCAGTGAATCTAACCTTGAGCAGTACTTC. Looking up the rest from reference TRBV2 and TRBJ2-7 gives the full variable domain: EPEVTQTPSHQVTQMGQEVILRCVPISNHLYFYWYRQILGQKVEFLVSFYNNEISEKSEIFDDQFSVERPDGSNFTLKIRSTKLEDSAMYFCASSESNLEQYFGPGTRLTVT.

CDR3 coding DNA: TGTGCCAGCAGTTACAGGGGGAACACTGAAGCTTTCTTT. It is translated as CASSYRGNTEAFF. V is TRBV27 and J is TRBJ1-1; 7 bases are a match to TRBD1. This CDR3 region has 13 residues. V lost 4 bases, J lost 1 base, and 0 bases stayed unmatched. The V gene's germline CDR1 is MNHEY and CDR2 SMNVEV (reference sequence).

In this sample, this clone turned up once. The chain uses TRBV5-1 and TRBJ2-7; no definite D call. Trimming left V 3 bases short and J 7 bases short, with 14 bases between. Germline lookup yields CDR1 SGHRS and CDR2 YFSETQ. This CDR3 spans 13 amino acids. The CDR3 sequence is CASSSGPVGEQYF. The CDR3 DNA follows: TGCGCCAGCAGCTCCGGACCGGTGGGGGAGCAGTACTTC.

The genes are TRBV28 and TRBJ1-1; tentatively, D is TRBD1 (5 bases). Germline V gene sequence: CDR1 MDHEN, CDR2 SYDVKM. V lost 6 bases and J lost 7, with 15 bases in between. The CDR3 runs 13 residues. CDR3 sequence: CASSPEGPDEAFF. CDR3 nucleotides: TGTGCCAGCAGCCCTGAGGGACCCGATGAAGCTTTCTTT. The whole variable domain, filled in from reference TRBV28 and TRBJ1-1, reads DVKVTQSSRYLVKRTGEKVFLECVQDMDHENMFWYRQDPGLGLRLIYFSYDVKMKEKGDIPEGYSVSREKKERFSLILESASTNQTSMYLCASSPEGPDEAFFGQGTRLTVV.

The chain carries TRBV5-6 and TRBJ2-7, with D possibly matching TRBD1 (5 bases). This CDR3 is built from 14 residues. The V gene's germline CDR1 is SGHDT and CDR2 YYEEEE. Trimming shortened V by 4 bases and J by 3 bases, and 14 bases separated the two germline ends. The CDR3 loop reads CASSLLQGDYEQYF. CDR3 coding DNA: TGTGCCAGCAGCCTTCTGCAGGGTGACTACGAGCAGTACTTC.

This clone was recorded only once. J is TRBJ2-7 and V is TRBV30; 9 positions match TRBD2. This CDR3 comprises 13 residues. Germline-derived CDR1 and CDR2 are GTSNPN and SVGIG (reference sequence). With 3 bases clipped from V and 4 bases from J, the junction kept 4 bases outside the gene matches. The CDR3 loop is CAWRRGGWYEQYF. CDR3 coding DNA: TGTGCCTGGAGGCGGGGGGGTTGGTACGAGCAGTACTTC.